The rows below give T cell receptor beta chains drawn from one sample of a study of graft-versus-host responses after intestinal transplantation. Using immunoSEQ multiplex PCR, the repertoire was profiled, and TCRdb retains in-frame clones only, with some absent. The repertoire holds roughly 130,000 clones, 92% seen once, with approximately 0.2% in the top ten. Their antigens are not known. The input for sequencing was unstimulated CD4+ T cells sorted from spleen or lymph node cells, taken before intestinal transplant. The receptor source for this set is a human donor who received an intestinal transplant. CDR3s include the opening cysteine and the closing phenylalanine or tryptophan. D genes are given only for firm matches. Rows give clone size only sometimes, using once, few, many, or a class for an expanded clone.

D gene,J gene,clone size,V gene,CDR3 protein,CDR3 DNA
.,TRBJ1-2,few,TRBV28,CASSPTGAGTQNGYTF,TGTGCCAGCAGCCCAACCGGGGCCGGGACACAGAATGGCTACACCTTC
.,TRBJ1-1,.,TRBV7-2,CASSLRTEAFF,TGTGCCAGCAGCTTAAGAACTGAAGCTTTCTTT
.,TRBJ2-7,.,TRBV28,CASSPDRLIYEQYF,TGTGCCAGCAGCCCCGACAGATTGATCTACGAGCAGTACTTC
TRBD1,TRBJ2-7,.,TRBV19,CASSIQDRNSYEQYF,TGTGCCAGTAGTATCCAGGACAGGAATTCCTACGAGCAGTACTTC
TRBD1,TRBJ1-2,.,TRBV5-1,CASSFPGTGLNYGYTF,TGCGCCAGCAGCTTTCCCGGGACAGGGTTGAACTATGGCTACACCTTC
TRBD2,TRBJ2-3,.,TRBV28,CASSSGLAGGGLRTDTQYF,TGTGCCAGCAGTTCCGGACTAGCGGGAGGAGGTCTCCGCACAGATACGCAGTATTTT
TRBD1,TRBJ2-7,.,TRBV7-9,CASSLSADRGSEQYF,TGTGCCAGCAGCTTAAGTGCGGACAGGGGATCCGAGCAGTACTTC
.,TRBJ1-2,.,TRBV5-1,CASNLGMGAEAYGYTF,TGCGCCAGCAACCTTGGGATGGGGGCAGAGGCTTATGGCTACACCTTC
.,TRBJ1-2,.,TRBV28,CASSLGGGRPYLYGYTF,TGTGCCAGCAGTTTAGGCGGAGGCAGGCCGTACTTATATGGCTACACCTTC
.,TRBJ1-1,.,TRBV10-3,CAISESRAEAFF,TGTGCCATCAGTGAGTCTCGGGCTGAAGCTTTCTTT
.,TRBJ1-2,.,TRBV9,CASSVDNNYGYTF,TGTGCCAGCAGCGTAGACAATAACTATGGCTACACCTTC
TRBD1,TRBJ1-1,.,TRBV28,CASSLLQGAVNTEAFF,TGTGCCAGCAGTTTACTACAGGGGGCGGTAAACACTGAAGCTTTCTTT
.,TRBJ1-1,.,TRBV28,CASSLAGAITEAFF,TGTGCCAGCAGTTTAGCAGGGGCTATCACTGAAGCTTTCTTT
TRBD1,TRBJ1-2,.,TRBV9,CASSLGTGVGYTF,TGTGCCAGCAGTCTCGGGACAGGGGTTGGCTACACCTTC
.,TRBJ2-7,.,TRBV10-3,CAISESDGLGRVLYEQYF,TGTGCCATCAGTGAGTCCGACGGGCTGGGTAGGGTGCTCTACGAGCAGTACTTC
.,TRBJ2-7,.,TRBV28,CASSLIRESYEQYF,TGTGCCAGCAGCTTGATCAGGGAATCCTACGAGCAGTACTTC
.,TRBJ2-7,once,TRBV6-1,CASSEAGNEQYF,TGTGCCAGCAGTGAAGCAGGGAACGAGCAGTACTTC
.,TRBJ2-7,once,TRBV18,CASSPAVYEQYF,TGTGCCAGCTCACCAGCAGTCTACGAGCAGTACTTC
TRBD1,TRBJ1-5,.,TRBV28,CASRSDRSESNQPQHF,TGTGCCAGCAGGTCGGACAGGTCTGAAAGCAATCAGCCCCAGCATTTT
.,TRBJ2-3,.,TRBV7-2,CASSLGPSTDTQYF,TGTGCCAGCAGCCTCGGGCCGAGCACAGATACGCAGTATTTT
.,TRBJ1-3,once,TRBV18,CASSHRKFSGNTIYF,TGTGCCAGCTCACACCGGAAGTTCTCTGGAAACACCATATATTTT
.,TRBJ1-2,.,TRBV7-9,CASSLVGGNHYGYTF,TGTGCCAGCAGCTTAGTGGGGGGGAATCACTATGGCTACACCTTC
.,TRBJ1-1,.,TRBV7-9,CASSFATGGGNTEAFF,TGTGCCAGCAGCTTTGCCACCGGGGGCGGGAACACTGAAGCTTTCTTT
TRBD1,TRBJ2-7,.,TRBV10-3,CAISEGDRGRHYEQYF,TGTGCCATCAGTGAGGGGGACAGGGGGCGTCACTACGAGCAGTACTTC